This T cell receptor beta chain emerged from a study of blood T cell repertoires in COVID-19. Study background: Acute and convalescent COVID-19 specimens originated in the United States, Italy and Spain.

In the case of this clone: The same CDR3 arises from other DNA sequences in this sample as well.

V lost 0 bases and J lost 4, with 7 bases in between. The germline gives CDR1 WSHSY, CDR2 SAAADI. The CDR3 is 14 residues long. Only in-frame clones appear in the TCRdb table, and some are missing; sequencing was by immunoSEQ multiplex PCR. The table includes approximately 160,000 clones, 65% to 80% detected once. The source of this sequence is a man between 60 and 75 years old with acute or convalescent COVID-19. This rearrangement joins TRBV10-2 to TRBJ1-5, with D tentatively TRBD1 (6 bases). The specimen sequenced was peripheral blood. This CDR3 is CASSESRGNQPQHF. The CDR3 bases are TGCGCCAGCAGTGAGTCTAGGGGGAATCAGCCCCAGCATTTT.